Below, 8 T cell receptor beta chains from the same sample are listed, as sequenced in a study of Graves' ophthalmopathy and Graves' hyperthyroidism. Amplifying from RNA transcripts, the study obtained TCR beta CDR3 regions. Investigators did first-round RT-PCR with HTBI primers, then second-round multiplex PCR. TCRdb re-derived calls from the multiplex PCR reads in MiXCR, one entry per CDR3 protein. The sample lists over 650,000 distinct CDR3 sequences, over 40% occurring once. Input material: peripheral blood. These receptors were collected from an adult man with Graves' ophthalmopathy.

This clonotype was observed many times. The rearrangement joins TRBV19 to TRBJ1-5; 9 positions match TRBD1. The germline V gene encodes CDR1 LNHDA and CDR2 SQIVND (reference sequence). This CDR3 region has 17 residues. V lost 4 bases, J lost 7 bases, and 14 bases stayed unmatched. CDR3 coding DNA: TGTGCCAGTAGTACATCCGGGACAGGGCGCTCGATCCAGCCCCAGCATTTT. It yields the protein CASSTSGTGRSIQPQHF.

Only a few counts were recorded for this clonotype. This chain links TRBV4-3 with TRBJ2-2; unclear D gene. The V and J ends lost 0 bases and 5 bases respectively, with 7 bases between them. The CDR3 has 14 amino acids. Germline CDR1 LGHNA, CDR2 YSLEER. The CDR3 DNA reads TGCGCCAGCAGCCAAGACCAGTCAACCGGGGAGCTGTTTTTT. This translates into CASSQDQSTGELFF.

The V call is TRBV12-3 or TRBV12-4, the J call TRBJ1-6; D might be TRBD1 (6 bases). V lost 6 bases, J lost 8 bases, and 11 bases lay in between. This CDR3 is 13 amino acids long. This CDR3 is CASRRGADSPLHF. The CDR3 DNA reads as TGTGCCAGCAGGCGGGGGGCGGATTCACCCCTCCACTTT.

This clonotype was seen a handful of times. The chain employs TRBV29-1 and TRBJ2-5; D remains unclear. Matching the DNA end better, TRBJ2-1 makes the J call doubtful. The CDR3 runs 12 residues. Germline V gene sequence: CDR1 SQVTM, CDR2 ANQGSEA. This chain's CDR3 is CSVETPWNEQFF. CDR3 DNA sequence: TGCAGCGTTGAGACCCCCTGGAATGAGCAGTTCTTC.

This chain links TRBV10-3 with TRBJ1-1, with TRBD1 matching over 10 bases. This CDR3 region has 17 residues. The germline V gene encodes CDR1 ENHRY and CDR2 SYGVKD. Losses at the gene ends were 7 bases for V and 4 bases for J; bases not matched to a gene: 15. This CDR3 reads CAIIPDRGLSMSTEAFF. Written as DNA, the CDR3 is TGTGCCATCATCCCGGACAGGGGGTTAAGCATGAGCACTGAAGCTTTCTTT.

This clonotype showed up just once. This clone may be a read error of a much larger clone one base away. V and J are TRBV5-1 and TRBJ2-5; 12 bases fit TRBD2. Germline V lookup: CDR1 SGHRS, CDR2 YFSETQ. This CDR3 has 15 residues. With 4 bases clipped from V and 7 bases from J, the junction kept 8 bases outside the gene matches. This CDR3 is CASSLGTSGLGTQYF. The CDR3 region has the DNA TGCGCCAGCAGCCTCGGGACTAGCGGGCTAGGGACCCAGTACTTC.

The V gene is TRBV2, the J gene TRBJ1-2; D remains unclear. The V end lost 7 bases, the J end lost 4 bases, and 19 bases lay between the germline ends. The CDR3 sequence is 15 residues long. Germline V gives CDR1 SNHLY, CDR2 FYNNEI. The CDR3 region has the DNA TGTGCCAGCAATAGGGAGGCGGAAGCTTTCTATGGCTACACCTTC. Encoded protein: CASNREAEAFYGYTF.

This clonotype has just a few counts. The gene calls are TRBV20-1 and TRBJ2-7; possible D gene TRBD1, 6 bases. Germline V lookup: CDR1 DFQATT, CDR2 SNEGSKA (reference sequence). V was pared by 0 bases and J by 2 bases, with 23 bases between. This CDR3 comprises 18 residues. The CDR3 DNA sequence: TGCAGTGCTAGAGACGCTAAGCTACAGGGAGAACTAGCCTACGAGCAGTACTTC. Protein sequence: CSARDAKLQGELAYEQYF.